A selection of T cell receptor beta chains follows, all from one sample in a study of glioma-infiltrating T cells after dendritic cell vaccination. Assay used: immunoSEQ multiplex PCR; TCRdb lists only in-frame clones, some missing. The repertoire has fewer than 50,000 clones, over 75% of them found once; the top ten carry over 10%. The sample was blood, taken before dendritic cell vaccination. Receptors were obtained from a human donor with glioblastoma. Each CDR3 is given with its conserved first and last residue. The D gene is left open where the match is weak. Not all rows give a size; the values are once, few, many and, for expanded clones, a class.

NA,TRBV9,TRBJ2-3,TRBD2,CASSVVAGGNTDTQYF,TGTGCCAGCAGCGTAGTCGCGGGAGGCAACACAGATACGCAGTATTTT
NA,TRBV5-4,TRBJ1-2,NA,CASSWGQGNYGYTF,TGTGCCAGCAGCTGGGGCCAGGGGAACTATGGCTACACCTTC
NA,TRBV20-1,TRBJ2-5,TRBD1,CSAAPGQGRYF,TGCAGTGCTGCCCCGGGACAGGGTCGGTACTTC
once,TRBV7-2,TRBJ2-5,TRBD1,CASSLKTGGLETQYF,TGTGCCAGCAGCTTAAAGACAGGGGGCTTGGAGACCCAGTACTTC
NA,TRBV29-1,TRBJ2-7,TRBD2,CSAGTNYEQYF,TGCAGCGCCGGGACTAACTACGAGCAGTACTTC
NA,TRBV7-8,TRBJ1-4,TRBD1,CASSLNTGTVNEKLFF,TGTGCCAGCAGCTTAAATACCGGGACAGTAAATGAAAAACTGTTTTTT
NA,TRBV5-5,TRBJ1-2,TRBD1,CASSWDRAPTYGYTF,TGTGCCAGCAGCTGGGACAGGGCCCCGACCTATGGCTACACCTTC
once,TRBV5-1,TRBJ1-1,TRBD1,CASSVETGTNTEAFF,TGCGCCAGCAGCGTGGAGACAGGGACGAACACTGAAGCTTTCTTT
NA,TRBV16,TRBJ1-5,NA,CASSVEWAANQPQHF,TGTGCCAGCAGCGTGGAATGGGCAGCCAATCAGCCCCAGCATTTT
NA,TRBV7-8,TRBJ2-7,TRBD1,CASSLVGTGISYEQYF,TGTGCCAGCAGCTTAGTGGGGACAGGTATCTCCTACGAGCAGTACTTC
once,TRBV11-3,TRBJ2-1,TRBD2,CASSFSGGVHNEQFF,TGTGCCAGCAGCTTTAGCGGGGGGGTGCACAATGAGCAGTTCTTC
NA,TRBV19,TRBJ1-2,NA,CASSTYSYGYTF,TGTGCCAGTAGTACCTACAGCTATGGCTACACCTTC
NA,TRBV5-1,TRBJ2-5,TRBD1,CASRTGQGYLETQYF,TGCGCCAGCAGAACGGGACAGGGCTATCTAGAGACCCAGTACTTC
NA,TRBV5-4,TRBJ2-2,NA,CASSLGTTNTGELFF,TGTGCCAGCAGCCTCGGGACAACGAACACCGGGGAGCTGTTTTTT
NA,TRBV5-1,TRBJ1-2,TRBD1,CASSEDRGNYGYTF,TGCGCCAGCAGCGAGGACAGGGGTAACTATGGCTACACCTTC
NA,TRBV29-1,TRBJ1-1,TRBD1,CSVATGGKTEAFF,TGCAGCGTTGCGACAGGGGGTAAGACTGAAGCTTTCTTT
few,TRBV9,TRBJ2-1,NA,CASSVRQGGNEQFF,TGTGCCAGCAGCGTAAGGCAGGGTGGCAATGAGCAGTTCTTC
NA,TRBV6-6,TRBJ1-1,NA,CASRTREATEAFF,TGTGCCAGCCGCACACGGGAGGCCACTGAAGCTTTCTTT
NA,TRBV4-3,TRBJ2-3,TRBD2,CASSQGLAGSLDTQYF,TGCGCCAGCAGCCAAGGGCTAGCGGGTTCTCTCGATACGCAGTATTTT
NA,TRBV4-3,TRBJ2-7,TRBD2,CASSRAREGLDEQYF,TGCGCCAGCAGCCGTGCGCGGGAGGGCCTCGACGAGCAGTACTTC
NA,TRBV19,TRBJ1-3,TRBD1,CASSVPGQGRSGNTIYF,TGTGCCAGTAGTGTTCCGGGACAGGGAAGGTCTGGAAACACCATATATTTT
once,TRBV7-9,TRBJ1-5,NA,CASSLGSGLYSNQPQHF,TGTGCCAGCAGCCTAGGGTCAGGATTGTATAGCAATCAGCCCCAGCATTTT
few,TRBV5-5,TRBJ1-2,NA,CASSLVLRYGYTF,TGTGCCAGCAGCTTGGTACTTCGCTATGGCTACACCTTC
once,TRBV5-1,TRBJ1-2,TRBD1,CASRRDRGGGYTF,TGCGCCAGCAGAAGGGACAGGGGAGGTGGCTACACCTTC
NA,TRBV11-3,TRBJ2-2,NA,CASSLDTAEAARTNTGELFF,TGTGCCAGCAGCTTAGATACAGCCGAAGCAGCTCGAACGAACACCGGGGAGCTGTTTTTT
NA,TRBV25-1,TRBJ2-7,NA,CASRSRGHSTYEQYF,TGTGCCAGCAGGTCTAGGGGACATTCAACCTACGAGCAGTACTTC
NA,TRBV7-6,TRBJ1-4,NA,CASSTGPNANEKLFF,TGTGCCAGCAGTACAGGGCCCAACGCTAATGAAAAACTGTTTTTT
few,TRBV6-1,TRBJ1-6,NA,CASSQVGGSPLHF,TGTGCCAGCAGTCAAGTGGGGGGTTCACCCCTCCACTTT